One sample yielded the 24 T cell receptor beta chains listed below, sequenced in a study of response to subunit inactivated influenza vaccine. TCRdb reanalysed the RT-PCR reads using MiXCR and keeps one entry per CDR3 protein. The sample gives over 400,000 distinct CDR3 sequences, approximately 10% of which show up once; about 12% is in the top ten. The input for sequencing was PBMCs from blood, taken about 40 days after vaccination. The origin of the receptors is a man over 45 who received an inactivated influenza vaccine.

This clonotype was seen ten or more times. The rearrangement joins TRBV10-3 to TRBJ1-4, with D unclear. The CDR3 consists of 14 residues. V was trimmed by 10 bases and J by 0 bases, leaving 12 bases between them. Per the germline V gene, CDR1 is ENHRY and CDR2 is SYGVKD. In DNA form, the CDR3 reads TGTGCCACACGTGGCCCGGCAACTAATGAAAAACTGTTTTTT. Translating gives CATRGPATNEKLFF.

The J gene is TRBJ2-1, the V gene TRBV5-1; possibly TRBD1 or TRBD2 for D (5 bases each). The CDR3 totals 13 residues. Per germline, CDR1 SGHRS and CDR2 YFSETQ. The V end was cut by 6 bases, the J end by 6 bases, with 13 bases between. The CDR3 bases are TGCGCCAGCAATCTAGCTGGGGGCAATGAGCAGTTCTTC. This encodes CASNLAGGNEQFF.

The rearrangement joins TRBV10-1 to TRBJ1-4; 7 positions agree with TRBD1. Germline CDR1 reads WNHNN; CDR2 reads SYGVQD (reference sequence). With 3 bases clipped from V and 6 bases from J, the junction kept 7 bases outside the gene matches. This CDR3 contains 15 residues. The CDR3 nucleotides read TGCGCCAGCAGTGACTTGACAGGGCCTTATGAAAAACTGTTTTTT. This encodes CASSDLTGPYEKLFF.

In this sample, this clonotype turned up a few times. V usage is TRBV20-1 and J usage is TRBJ1-5; 10 bases align to TRBD1. V shed 1 base and J 4 bases; nucleotides not matched to a gene: 4. The CDR3 sequence is 15 residues long. CDR1 is DFQATT, CDR2 SNEGSKA, per germline (reference sequence). The CDR3 DNA reads as TGCAGTGCTAGAGGCCCGGGACAGGGGAATCAGCCCCAGCATTTT. Residues: CSARGPGQGNQPQHF.

J is TRBJ2-1 and V is TRBV3-1; the match to TRBD2 covers 14 bases. J was trimmed by 6 bases and V by 5 bases; bases with no gene match: 9. The CDR3 spans 17 residues. Germline V gene data show CDR1 as LGHDT and CDR2 as YNNKEL (reference sequence). Written as DNA, the CDR3 is TGTGCCAGCAGCTTAGGGGTGGGACTAGCGGGAGCCAATGAGCAGTTCTTC. It translates to CASSLGVGLAGANEQFF.

There are many counts of this clonotype. The V call is TRBV5-1, the J call TRBJ1-1, with D tentatively TRBD1 (6 bases). Trimming removed 4 bases at V and 1 base at J, with 11 bases between. Germline V gene lookup returns CDR1 SGHRS and CDR2 YFSETQ. The CDR3 spans 14 residues. The CDR3 coding sequence is TGCGCCAGCAGCGAGAGGGGGGGGAACACTGAAGCTTTCTTT. Protein product: CASSERGGNTEAFF.

This sequence joins TRBV5-4 and TRBJ2-5; D call uncertain. Per germline, CDR1 SGHNT and CDR2 YYREEE (reference sequence). Trimming removed 3 bases at V and 0 bases at J, with 12 bases between. CDR3 size: 15 residues. CDR3 residues: CASSSGVTDQETQYF. CDR3 nucleotides: TGTGCCAGCAGCTCCGGCGTAACGGACCAAGAGACCCAGTACTTC.

The CDR3 loop reads CASSYSAEKYQETQYF. The CDR3 DNA reads TGTGCCAGCAGTTATTCGGCGGAAAAGTACCAAGAGACCCAGTACTTC. The V call is TRBV6-2 or TRBV6-3, the J call TRBJ2-5; D not resolved. In germline, CDR1 is MNHEY, CDR2 SVGEGT. The V end lost 3 bases, the J end lost 0 bases, and 14 bases lay between the germline ends. The CDR3 contains 16 residues.

This clonotype was observed a handful of times. The rearrangement uses TRBV28 and TRBJ1-4; TRBD1 aligns across 9 bases. The CDR3 runs to 16 residues. With V trimmed by 6 bases and J by 5 bases, 10 bases remained unmatched. Germline V CDR1 and CDR2: MDHEN, SYDVKM. The CDR3 region is CASSPPGTGLNEKLFF. The CDR3 region has the DNA TGTGCCAGCAGCCCTCCCGGGACAGGGCTCAATGAAAAACTGTTTTTT. The whole variable domain, remainder taken from reference TRBV28 and TRBJ1-4, is DVKVTQSSRYLVKRTGEKVFLECVQDMDHENMFWYRQDPGLGLRLIYFSYDVKMKEKGDIPEGYSVSREKKERFSLILESASTNQTSMYLCASSPPGTGLNEKLFFGSGTQLSVL.

In this sample, this clonotype turned up many times. V usage is TRBV28 and J usage is TRBJ1-1; TRBD1 aligns across 7 bases. The J segment lost 3 bases and the V segment lost 7 bases, leaving 8 bases of the junction unmatched. Germline V CDR1 and CDR2: MDHEN, SYDVKM. The CDR3 is made up of 14 amino acids. The CDR3 DNA reads TGTGCCAGCATCCCGGGAGGGGGCTACACTGAAGCTTTCTTT. Translation gives CASIPGGGYTEAFF. The full variable domain, completed using reference TRBV28 and TRBJ1-1, is DVKVTQSSRYLVKRTGEKVFLECVQDMDHENMFWYRQDPGLGLRLIYFSYDVKMKEKGDIPEGYSVSREKKERFSLILESASTNQTSMYLCASIPGGGYTEAFFGQGTRLTVV.

This clonotype was seen ten or more times. The chain recombines TRBV12-3 or TRBV12-4 with TRBJ2-7; TRBD1 aligns across 8 bases. J was trimmed by 3 bases and V by 4 bases; bases with no gene match: 5. There are 14 residues in the CDR3. The CDR3 DNA reads TGTGCCAGCAGTTCAAGGGACAGGAACTACGAGCAGTACTTC. Its protein is CASSSRDRNYEQYF.

This clonotype appeared a few times. The CDR3 protein is CATSDPSPTGVAYNEQFF. In DNA, the CDR3 is TGTGCCACCAGTGATCCTTCCCCAACAGGGGTCGCCTACAATGAGCAGTTCTTC. The chain employs TRBV24-1 and TRBJ2-1; 7 nucleotides line up with TRBD1. V was pared by 3 bases and J by 2 bases, with 12 bases of the junction left unmatched. Germline V gives CDR1 KGHDR, CDR2 SFDVKD. This CDR3 contains 18 residues.

This clonotype was observed a few times. The gene calls are TRBV4-2 and TRBJ2-5; D is undetermined. The CDR3 is 13 residues long. Deletions cut 0 bases from V and 5 bases from J, with 7 bases between. Germline-derived CDR1 and CDR2 are LGHNA and YNFKEQ. The CDR3 DNA follows: TGTGCCAGCAGCCAAGATTTTAGGGAGACCCAGTACTTC. It is translated as CASSQDFRETQYF.

The table lists this clonotype with many counts. The genes are TRBV7-6 and TRBJ2-7; TRBD2 matches at 8 bases. The V and J ends lost 9 bases and 3 bases, in that order; junction bases with no gene match: 10. This CDR3 region has 14 residues. CDR1 is SGHVS and CDR2 is FNYEAQ in the germline V gene. CDR3 protein: CASGSLAGNYEQYF. CDR3 coding DNA: TGTGCCAGTGGGTCGCTAGCGGGTAACTACGAGCAGTACTTC.

This clonotype appeared many times. The chain links TRBV5-1 to TRBJ2-6, with unresolved D. Per the germline V gene, CDR1 is SGHRS and CDR2 is YFSETQ. This CDR3 has 15 residues. The V end lost 0 bases, the J end lost 1 base, and 5 bases lay between the germline ends. The CDR3 loop reads CASSLAVSGANVLTF. The CDR3, as DNA: TGCGCCAGCAGCTTGGCAGTTTCTGGGGCCAACGTCCTGACTTTC.

The chain carries TRBV5-1 and TRBJ2-2; 9 bases agree with TRBD2. CDR3 length: 15 amino acids. CDR1 is SGHRS and CDR2 is YFSETQ in the germline V gene. After removal of 4 bases from V and 6 bases from J, the junction contained 7 bases not matched to a gene. CDR3 nucleotide sequence: TGCGCCAGCAGCGAGACCGGGACTAGCTCCGGGGAGCTGTTTTTT. It encodes CASSETGTSSGELFF. The full variable domain, completed using reference TRBV5-1 and TRBJ2-2, is KAGVTQTPRYLIKTRGQQVTLSCSPISGHRSVSWYQQTPGQGLQFLFEYFSETQRNKGNFPGRFSGRQFSNSRSEMNVSTLELGDSALYLCASSETGTSSGELFFGEGSRLTVL.

This clonotype was recorded at least ten times. The V gene is TRBV12-3 or TRBV12-4, the J gene TRBJ1-6, with 8 bases identical to TRBD1. After removal of 8 bases from V and 7 bases from J, the junction contained 7 bases not matched to a gene. CDR3 length: 14 amino acids. The CDR3 sequence: CASAPDRANSPLHF. In DNA form, the CDR3 reads TGTGCCAGCGCCCCGGACAGGGCCAATTCACCCCTCCACTTT.

Here the CDR3 reads CASSQPGQDGYTF. The DNA of the CDR3 is TGTGCCAGCTCACAACCGGGACAGGATGGCTACACCTTC. This chain uses TRBV18 with TRBJ1-2; TRBD1 aligns across 8 bases. Germline values: CDR1 KGHSH, CDR2 LQKENI. V was clipped by 4 bases and J by 6 bases; unmatched bases: 4. The CDR3 runs to 13 residues.

V and J are TRBV7-8 and TRBJ2-5; 9 bases agree with TRBD2. The CDR3 is made up of 15 amino acids. CDR1 SGHVS and CDR2 FQNEAQ come from the germline V gene. After removal of 3 bases from V and 4 bases from J, the junction contained 6 bases not matched to a gene. The CDR3 coding sequence is TGTGCCAGCAGCTTGGGCGGGACTAGCAGAGAGACCCAGTACTTC. As protein: CASSLGGTSRETQYF.

The CDR3 protein is CASSIYSGRSVGELFF. CDR3 bases: TGTGCCAGTAGTATTTACAGCGGGAGGTCTGTCGGGGAGCTGTTTTTT. J is TRBJ2-2 and V is TRBV19; 9 bases agree with TRBD2. CDR3 length: 16 residues. Unmatched junction bases numbered 9, after V lost 3 bases and J lost 7 bases. In germline, CDR1 is LNHDA, CDR2 SQIVND (reference sequence).

This clonotype was counted at least ten times. This chain connects TRBV12-3 or TRBV12-4 to TRBJ2-1; D is perhaps TRBD1 (5 bases). The CDR3 covers 13 residues. V was cut by 6 bases and J by 3 bases, with 9 bases left in between. The DNA for the CDR3 is TGTGCCAGCAGCCTAGGGGACTACAATGAGCAGTTCTTC. Translating gives CASSLGDYNEQFF.

In its sample, this clonotype was seen a few times. The chain links TRBV6-2 or TRBV6-3 to TRBJ1-1; D not resolved. This CDR3 is built from 12 residues. Trimming pared 7 bases from V and 0 bases from J, leaving 6 bases between. Germline values: CDR1 MNHEY, CDR2 SVGEGT. CDR3 residues: CASKVMNTEAFF. The CDR3 nucleotides are TGTGCCAGCAAGGTCATGAACACTGAAGCTTTCTTT.

V gene TRBV9 combines with J gene TRBJ2-7, with TRBD2 matching 12 bases. Germline V gene lookup returns CDR1 SGDLS and CDR2 YYNGEE. This CDR3 is built from 16 residues. V was pared by 0 bases and J by 2 bases, with 3 bases of the junction left unmatched. The chain's CDR3 is CASSVDPSGRAYEQYF. The CDR3 bases are TGTGCCAGCAGCGTAGACCCTAGCGGGAGGGCCTACGAGCAGTACTTC.

The table lists this clonotype with a few counts. V gene TRBV7-2 combines with J gene TRBJ1-3, with D tentatively TRBD1 (6 bases). The ends were cut back, 7 bases at V and 0 bases at J, with 13 bases in the middle. From germline, CDR1 is SGHTA and CDR2 FQGNSA. This CDR3 region has 15 residues. DNA of the CDR3: TGTGCCAGCACCCCCCAGGGGTTCTCTGGAAACACCATATATTTT. Translating it yields CASTPQGFSGNTIYF.